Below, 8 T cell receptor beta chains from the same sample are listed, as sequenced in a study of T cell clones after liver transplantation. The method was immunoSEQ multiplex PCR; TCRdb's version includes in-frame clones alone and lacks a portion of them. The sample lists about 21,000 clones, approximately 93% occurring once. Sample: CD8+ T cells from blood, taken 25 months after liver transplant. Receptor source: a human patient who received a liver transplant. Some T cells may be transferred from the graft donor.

The CDR3 region has the DNA TGCGCCAGCAGCCCTGGGACTAGCGGGCGGAGTGAGCAGTTCTTC. It yields the protein CASSPGTSGRSEQFF. The chain has TRBV4-3 and TRBJ2-1, with 12 bases matching TRBD2. The CDR3 runs to 15 residues. Losses at the gene ends were 4 bases for V and 9 bases for J; bases not matched to a gene: 7. From germline, CDR1 is LGHNA and CDR2 YSLEER.

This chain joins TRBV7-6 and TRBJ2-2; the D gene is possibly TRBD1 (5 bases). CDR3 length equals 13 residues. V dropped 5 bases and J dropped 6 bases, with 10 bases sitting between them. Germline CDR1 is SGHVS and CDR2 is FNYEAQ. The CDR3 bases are TGTGCCAGCAGCCTAGGCAGGGCCGGGGAGCTGTTTTTT. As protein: CASSLGRAGELFF.

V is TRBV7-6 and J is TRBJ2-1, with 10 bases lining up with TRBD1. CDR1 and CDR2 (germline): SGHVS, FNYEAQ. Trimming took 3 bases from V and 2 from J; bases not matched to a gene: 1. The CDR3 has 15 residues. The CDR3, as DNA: TGTGCCAGCAGCTTTGGACAGGGGGCCTACAATGAGCAGTTCTTC. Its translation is CASSFGQGAYNEQFF.

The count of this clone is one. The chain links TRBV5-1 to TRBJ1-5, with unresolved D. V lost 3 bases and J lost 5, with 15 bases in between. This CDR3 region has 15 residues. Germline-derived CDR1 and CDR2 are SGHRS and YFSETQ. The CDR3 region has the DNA TGCGCCAGCAGCTCCCGATCGGGAAGGGATCAGCCCCAGCATTTT. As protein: CASSSRSGRDQPQHF.

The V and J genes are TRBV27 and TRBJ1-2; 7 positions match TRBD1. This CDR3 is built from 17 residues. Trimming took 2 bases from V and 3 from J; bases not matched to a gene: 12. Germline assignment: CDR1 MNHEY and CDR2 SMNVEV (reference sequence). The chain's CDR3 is CASSLRTGLEGDYGYTF. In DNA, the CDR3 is TGTGCCAGCAGTTTAAGGACAGGTCTTGAGGGGGACTATGGCTACACCTTC.

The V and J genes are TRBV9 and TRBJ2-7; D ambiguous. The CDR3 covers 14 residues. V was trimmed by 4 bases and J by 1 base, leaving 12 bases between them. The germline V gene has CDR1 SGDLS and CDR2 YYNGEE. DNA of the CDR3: TGTGCCAGCAGCCAAGGTGGAGAGTCCTACGAGCAGTACTTC. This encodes CASSQGGESYEQYF.

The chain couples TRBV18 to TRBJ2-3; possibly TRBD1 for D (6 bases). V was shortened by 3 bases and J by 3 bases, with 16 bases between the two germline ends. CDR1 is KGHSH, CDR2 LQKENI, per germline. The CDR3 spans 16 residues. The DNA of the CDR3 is TGTGCCAGCTCACCTACCAAGGGGGAAGGGACAGATACGCAGTATTTT. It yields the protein CASSPTKGEGTDTQYF.

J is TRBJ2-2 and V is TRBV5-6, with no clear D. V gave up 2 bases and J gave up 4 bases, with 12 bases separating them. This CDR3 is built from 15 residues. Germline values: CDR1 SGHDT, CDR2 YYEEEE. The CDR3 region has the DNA TGTGCCAGCAGCTTAACGGGTATTGGCACCGGGGAGCTGTTTTTT. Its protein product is CASSLTGIGTGELFF.